This TCR beta chain was sequenced for a study of blood T cell repertoires in COVID-19. Here immunoSEQ multiplex PCR was the method, and the copy in TCRdb shows in-frame clones only, minus some. The profile shows around 280,000 clones, 90% of them singletons. The receptor comes from a young woman with acute COVID-19. Sequenced: PBMCs or T cells enriched from blood (not recorded which).

The CDR3 loop reads CASSERTGLNEKLFF. The CDR3 coding sequence is TGTGCCAGCAGTGAGCGGACAGGGTTGAATGAAAAACTGTTTTTT. The V and J genes are TRBV2 and TRBJ1-4, with 8 bases identical to TRBD1. The CDR3 loop spans 15 amino acids. V lost 3 bases to trimming and J lost 5 bases; unmatched junction nucleotides: 5. Germline CDR1 and CDR2: SNHLY and FYNNEI.